A single sample gave rise to the 10 T cell receptor beta chains below, sequenced in a study of blood T cell repertoires in COVID-19. Using immunoSEQ multiplex PCR, the repertoire was profiled, and TCRdb retains in-frame clones only, with some absent. This table holds approximately 100,000 clones, about 79% found once. What was sequenced was peripheral blood. These receptors all stem from a woman of 80 years or more with active or convalescent COVID-19.

The CDR3 is CASSLGVLAGKETQYF. The CDR3 DNA reads as TGCGCCAGCAGCTTGGGGGTTCTAGCGGGTAAAGAGACCCAGTACTTC. The chain couples TRBV5-1 to TRBJ2-5, with TRBD2 identical over 8 bases. The CDR3 spans 16 residues. The germline V gene encodes CDR1 SGHRS and CDR2 YFSETQ. Losses at the gene ends were 0 bases for V and 3 bases for J; bases not matched to a gene: 7.

This chain connects TRBV7-9 to TRBJ2-1, with 7 bases fitting TRBD1. V gave up 1 base and J gave up 7 bases; unmatched junction bases: 10. Germline CDR1 and CDR2: SEHNR and FQNEAQ (reference sequence). The CDR3 has 16 amino acids. CDR3 in amino acids: CASSLVGQILLNEQFF. CDR3 sequence (DNA): TGTGCCAGCAGCTTAGTGGGACAGATTCTACTTAATGAGCAGTTCTTC.

The rearrangement joins TRBV10-2 to TRBJ2-2; 11 bases align to TRBD1. The germline gives CDR1 WSHSY, CDR2 SAAADI. V shed 6 bases, J shed 7 bases, and the junction held 7 bases outside the gene matches. This CDR3 is 15 amino acids long. CDR3 protein: CASSGGQGVGGELFF. The CDR3 DNA reads TGCGCCAGCAGCGGGGGACAGGGGGTTGGCGGGGAGCTGTTTTTT.

The rearrangement uses TRBV24-1 and TRBJ2-3; D call uncertain. Deletions cut 4 bases from V and 0 bases from J, with 7 bases between. Germline-derived CDR1 and CDR2 are KGHDR and SFDVKD. The length of the CDR3 is 14 residues. CDR3 region: CATSDTGSTDTQYF. The CDR3, as DNA: TGTGCCACCAGTGACACCGGTAGCACAGATACGCAGTATTTT.

The chain couples TRBV7-6 to TRBJ1-5, with 7 positions matching TRBD1. The CDR3 consists of 16 residues. V gave up 0 bases and J gave up 4 bases; unmatched junction bases: 6. The germline V gene has CDR1 SGHVS and CDR2 FNYEAQ. CDR3 region: CASSLAPGGINQPQHF. The CDR3 DNA reads TGTGCCAGCAGCTTAGCGCCAGGGGGGATAAATCAGCCCCAGCATTTT.

This chain uses TRBV10-3 with TRBJ2-2, with 10 bases fitting TRBD2. CDR1 is ENHRY, CDR2 SYGVKD, per germline. This CDR3 spans 15 amino acids. V was pared by 10 bases and J by 1 base, with 6 bases of the junction left unmatched. The CDR3 DNA reads as TGTGCCACGCCACGGACTAGCGGGAACACCGGGGAGCTGTTTTTT. It encodes CATPRTSGNTGELFF.

This chain's CDR3 is CASSLEGGGYTF. The CDR3 bases are TGTGCCAGCAGTTTGGAAGGCGGGGGCTACACCTTC. The gene calls are TRBV28 and TRBJ1-2; D is unclear. The germline V and J ends were trimmed by 3 bases and 8 bases, with 10 bases remaining between them. Germline V gene sequence: CDR1 MDHEN, CDR2 SYDVKM. The length of the CDR3 is 12 residues.

This clone was picked up a small number of times. This sequence joins TRBV28 and TRBJ2-3, with TRBD1 identical over 9 bases. There are 18 residues in the CDR3. The germline CDR1 and CDR2 sequences are MDHEN and SYDVKM. J lost 2 bases, V lost 5 bases, and 14 bases had no gene match. CDR3: CASSQPPPGQGPTDTQYF. CDR3 DNA sequence: TGTGCCAGCAGTCAACCTCCCCCGGGACAGGGACCCACAGATACGCAGTATTTT.

This CDR3 reads CASSVRGAGGGGEQYF. CDR3 nucleotides: TGTGCCAGCAGTGTGAGAGGAGCGGGAGGGGGCGGCGAGCAGTACTTC. The gene calls are TRBV3-1 (or the pseudogene TRBV3-2) and TRBJ2-7, with 10 bases fitting TRBD2. The CDR3 contains 16 residues. V shed 6 bases, J shed 6 bases, and the junction held 14 bases outside the gene matches. Germline lookup yields CDR1 LGHDT and CDR2 YNNKEL (reference sequence).

This clone was counted between two and nine times. The rearrangement joins TRBV11-2 to TRBJ2-3; 11 bases are shared with TRBD1. CDR3 length: 16 amino acids. The J segment lost 0 bases and the V segment lost 5 bases, leaving 4 bases of the junction unmatched. Germline lookup yields CDR1 SGHAT and CDR2 FQNNGV. The CDR3 region has the DNA TGTGCCAGCAGCGGACAGGGGGCGCGCAGCACAGATACGCAGTATTTT. It is translated as CASSGQGARSTDTQYF. Based on the CDR3 plus reference TRBV11-2 and TRBJ2-3, the full variable domain is EAGVAQSPRYKIIEKRQSVAFWCNPISGHATLYWYQQILGQGPKLLIQFQNNGVVDDSQLPKDRFSAERLKGVDSTLKIQPAKLEDSAVYLCASSGQGARSTDTQYFGPGTRLTVL.